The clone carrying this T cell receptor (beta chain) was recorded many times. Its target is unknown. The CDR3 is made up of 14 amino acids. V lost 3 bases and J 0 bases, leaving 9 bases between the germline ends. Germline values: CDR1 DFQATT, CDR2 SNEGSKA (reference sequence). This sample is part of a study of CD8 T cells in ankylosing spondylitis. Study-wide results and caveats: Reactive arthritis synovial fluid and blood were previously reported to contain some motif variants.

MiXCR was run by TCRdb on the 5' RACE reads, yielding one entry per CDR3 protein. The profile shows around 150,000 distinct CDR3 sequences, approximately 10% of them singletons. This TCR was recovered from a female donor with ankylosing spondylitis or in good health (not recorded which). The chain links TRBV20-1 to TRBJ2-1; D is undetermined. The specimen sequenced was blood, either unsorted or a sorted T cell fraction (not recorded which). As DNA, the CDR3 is TGCAGTGCTAGTGTCGCGGCCTCCTACAATGAGCAGTTCTTC. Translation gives CSASVAASYNEQFF.